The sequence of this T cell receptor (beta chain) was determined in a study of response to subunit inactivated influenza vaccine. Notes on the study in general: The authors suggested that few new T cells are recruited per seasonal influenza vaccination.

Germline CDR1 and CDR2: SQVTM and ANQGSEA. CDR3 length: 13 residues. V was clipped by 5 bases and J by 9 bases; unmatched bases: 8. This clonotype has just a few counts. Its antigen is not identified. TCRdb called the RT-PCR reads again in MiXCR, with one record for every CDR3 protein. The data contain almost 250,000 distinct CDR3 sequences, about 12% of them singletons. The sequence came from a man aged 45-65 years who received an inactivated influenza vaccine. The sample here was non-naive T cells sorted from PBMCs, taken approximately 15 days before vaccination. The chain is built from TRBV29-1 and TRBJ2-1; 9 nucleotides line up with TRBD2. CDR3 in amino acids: CSVTSGGPVEQFF. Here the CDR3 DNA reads TGCAGCGTTACCAGCGGGGGGCCGGTTGAGCAGTTCTTC.